What follows are 26 T cell receptor beta chains derived from one specimen sequenced in a study of identical twins. TCRdb fed the 5' RACE reads into MiXCR, producing one record per CDR3 protein. Among about 690,000 distinct CDR3 sequences listed, roughly 6% were seen once. Input material: naive T cells sorted from blood. These TCRs come from a young man in good health.

This clonotype occurred a few times. The rearrangement joins TRBV21-1 to TRBJ2-3; the table's D call, TRBD2, was not checked against the DNA. TRBV21-1 constitutes a pseudogene. The CDR3 contains 17 residues. This CDR3 reads CASDPLDLAGGTDTQYF. The CDR3 DNA reads TGTGCCAGCGATCCACTAGACCTAGCGGGGGGCACAGATACGCAGTATTTT.

This clonotype has only one observation. This rearrangement joins TRBV5-5 to TRBJ2-6; maybe TRBD2 (5 bases). V lost 4 bases and J 0 bases, leaving 11 bases between the germline ends. CDR1 is SGHKS, CDR2 YYEKEE, per germline (reference sequence). The CDR3 is 16 amino acids. CDR3 in DNA: TGTGCCAGCAGCCTATCAGCGGTCTCTGGGGCCAACGTCCTGACTTTC. Its protein product is CASSLSAVSGANVLTF.

The chain carries TRBV7-8 and TRBJ2-1; the match to TRBD2 covers 7 bases. The CDR3 loop spans 17 amino acids. CDR1 is SGHVS, CDR2 FQNEAQ, per germline. V lost 2 bases, J lost 0 bases, and 7 bases stayed unmatched. This CDR3 reads CASSLLAGVSSYNEQFF. CDR3 nucleotide sequence: TGTGCCAGCAGCTTACTGGCGGGGGTCTCCTCCTACAATGAGCAGTTCTTC.

This clonotype has just a few counts. The V call is TRBV12-3 or TRBV12-4, the J call TRBJ1-4, with TRBD1 as a possible D gene (5 bases). The V end was cut by 3 bases, the J end by 7 bases, with 9 bases between. The CDR3 extends over 13 amino acids. The DNA of the CDR3 is TGTGCCAGCAGTTTGGGGGGAGGTGAAAAACTGTTTTTT. This gives the protein CASSLGGGEKLFF.

The chain has TRBV29-1 and TRBJ1-5, with D perhaps matching TRBD1 (5 bases). This CDR3 contains 15 residues. Germline values: CDR1 SQVTM, CDR2 ANQGSEA. Trimming left V 4 bases short and J 7 bases short, with 20 bases between. CDR3 in DNA: TGCAGCGTTGCGCTGACAGCCGTCGCCCAACAGCCCCAGCATTTT. Translating gives CSVALTAVAQQPQHF.

The rearrangement uses TRBV7-9 and TRBJ1-5; 10 bases align to TRBD1. Per the germline V gene, CDR1 is SEHNR and CDR2 is FQNEAQ (reference sequence). The V segment lost 1 base and the J segment 8 bases; nucleotides outside the gene matches: 11. CDR3 size: 17 residues. The CDR3 is CASSLGGWTGGREPQHF. The CDR3 DNA reads TGTGCCAGCAGCTTAGGAGGTTGGACAGGGGGAAGGGAGCCCCAGCATTTT.

This clonotype was counted ten times or more. CDR3 loop: CASIPGRITGELFF. As DNA, the CDR3 is TGTGCCAGCATTCCCGGGAGGATCACCGGGGAGCTGTTTTTT. The V call is TRBV12-3 or TRBV12-4, the J call TRBJ2-2; 7 bases line up with TRBD2. The CDR3 sequence is 14 residues long. Trimming took 7 bases from V and 4 from J; bases not matched to a gene: 6.

The V and J genes are TRBV7-2 and TRBJ2-1, with D perhaps TRBD1 or TRBD2 (5 bases each). Germline V gene sequence: CDR1 SGHTA, CDR2 FQGNSA. Trimming took 0 bases from V and 4 from J, leaving 22 bases between them. The CDR3 is made up of 19 amino acids. The chain's CDR3 is CASSLALSGESGNYNEQFF. The CDR3, as DNA: TGTGCCAGCAGCTTAGCCTTGTCCGGGGAATCAGGGAATTACAATGAGCAGTTCTTC.

This clonotype was counted many times. This chain links TRBV10-3 with TRBJ1-1, with D maybe TRBD1 (5 bases). Looked up from germline, CDR1 is ENHRY and CDR2 is SYGVKD. V was trimmed by 2 bases and J by 1 base, leaving 8 bases between them. This CDR3 has 14 residues. In DNA form, the CDR3 reads TGTGCCATCAGTGAGCCAGGACAGAACACTGAAGCTTTCTTT. This translates into CAISEPGQNTEAFF.

This clonotype was detected ten times or more. This chain's CDR3 is CASSGPPGLAGGASLNEQFF. The CDR3 bases are TGTGCCAGCAGCGGCCCACCGGGACTAGCGGGAGGAGCCTCCCTCAATGAGCAGTTCTTC. The chain joins TRBV3-1 to TRBJ2-1; 15 nucleotides match TRBD2. CDR3 size: 20 residues. CDR1 and CDR2 from the germline V gene are LGHDT and YNNKEL (reference sequence). V was clipped by 5 bases and J by 6 bases; unmatched bases: 17.

The chain links TRBV4-3 to TRBJ2-3; D perhaps matches TRBD1 (5 bases). The CDR3 extends over 14 amino acids. Trimming pared 0 bases from V and 3 bases from J, leaving 7 bases between. Germline V lookup: CDR1 LGHNA, CDR2 YSLEER. The DNA of the CDR3 is TGCGCCAGCAGCCAAGATCACAGGACAGATACGCAGTATTTT. This gives the protein CASSQDHRTDTQYF.

This clonotype was seen at least ten times. The chain couples TRBV25-1 to TRBJ2-5, with D perhaps TRBD2 (6 bases). CDR3 length equals 11 residues. The V gene lost 7 bases and the J gene lost 7 bases, with 10 bases spanning the gap. The germline V gene has CDR1 MGHDK and CDR2 SYGVNS. The CDR3 DNA sequence: TGTGCCAGCACCATGGGGGGGACCCAGTACTTC. It is translated as CASTMGGTQYF. The variable domain in full, completed from reference TRBV25-1 and TRBJ2-5, reads EADIYQTPRYLVIGTGKKITLECSQTMGHDKMYWYQQDPGMELHLIHYSYGVNSTEKGDLSSESTVSRIRTEHFPLTLESARPSHTSQYLCASTMGGTQYFGPGTRLLVL.

This clonotype was seen ten or more times. The V gene is TRBV12-3 or TRBV12-4, the J gene TRBJ1-2, with D possibly matching TRBD1 (6 bases). The CDR3 length is 13 residues. V lost 3 bases and J 4 bases, leaving 9 bases between the germline ends. Written as DNA, the CDR3 is TGTGCCAGCAGTTTTCAGGGGCTCTATGGCTACACCTTC. Protein product: CASSFQGLYGYTF.

This clonotype was detected ten times or more. The CDR3 bases are TGTGCCAGCAGCTCCAGCTCCTACGAGCAGTACGTC. It codes for CASSSSSYEQYV. The chain uses TRBV7-9 and TRBJ2-7; D gene uncertain. V was shortened by 4 bases and J by 0 bases, with 4 bases between the two germline ends. This CDR3 region has 12 residues. CDR1 is SEHNR, CDR2 FQNEAQ, per germline (reference sequence).

J is TRBJ2-7 and V is TRBV20-1; 7 positions agree with TRBD1. Germline trimming cut 2 bases from V and 4 bases from J; bases unmatched to any gene: 5. This CDR3 has 13 residues. From germline, CDR1 is DFQATT and CDR2 SNEGSKA (reference sequence). This CDR3 is CSARTTGDYEQYF. Here the CDR3 DNA reads TGCAGTGCTAGAACAACAGGGGATTACGAGCAGTACTTC.

There are many counts of this clonotype. The chain has TRBV10-2 and TRBJ1-6; TRBD1 matches at 10 bases. The CDR3 loop spans 13 amino acids. Trimming took 8 bases from V and 7 from J; bases not matched to a gene: 2. Per germline, CDR1 WSHSY and CDR2 SAAADI. The CDR3 bases are TGCGCCAGCGGGGGACAGGGGAATTCACCCCTCCACTTT. This sequence encodes CASGGQGNSPLHF.

The chain employs TRBV14 and TRBJ1-1; D gene unclear. The CDR3 extends over 18 amino acids. Per the germline V gene, CDR1 is SGHDN and CDR2 is FVKESK. The V and J ends lost 0 bases and 1 base respectively, with 18 bases between them. The CDR3 sequence is CASSQDPAGLWENTEAFF. The CDR3 nucleotides are TGTGCCAGCAGCCAAGATCCGGCAGGACTCTGGGAGAACACTGAAGCTTTCTTT.

This clonotype has ten or more counts. The V and J genes are TRBV6-2 or TRBV6-3 and TRBJ2-3, with 7 bases matching TRBD1. This CDR3 spans 18 amino acids. With V trimmed by 3 bases and J by 0 bases, 12 bases remained unmatched. Germline CDR1 is MNHEY and CDR2 is SVGEGT. The CDR3 DNA is TGTGCCAGCAGTTATAAACAGGGGCTACCTCCTAGCACAGATACGCAGTATTTT. This encodes CASSYKQGLPPSTDTQYF.

In this sample, this clonotype turned up many times. V usage is TRBV28 and J usage is TRBJ2-3; 9 bases match TRBD1. The CDR3 runs 12 residues. Germline lookup yields CDR1 MDHEN and CDR2 SYDVKM. The J segment lost 9 bases and the V segment lost 5 bases, leaving 3 bases of the junction unmatched. The CDR3 bases are TGTGCCAGCAGTAAACAGGGGGCGACGCAGTATTTT. Residues: CASSKQGATQYF.

The table lists this clonotype with many counts. The V gene is TRBV5-1, the J gene TRBJ2-7; 7 positions match TRBD1. V lost 2 bases and J lost 3; bases outside the gene matches: 11. CDR3 length: 16 amino acids. CDR1 is SGHRS, CDR2 YFSETQ, per germline. The CDR3 DNA sequence: TGCGCCAGCAGCTTAACACAGGGGACCGAGGGCTACGAGCAGTACTTC. This sequence encodes CASSLTQGTEGYEQYF. The whole variable domain, remainder taken from reference TRBV5-1 and TRBJ2-7, is KAGVTQTPRYLIKTRGQQVTLSCSPISGHRSVSWYQQTPGQGLQFLFEYFSETQRNKGNFPGRFSGRQFSNSRSEMNVSTLELGDSALYLCASSLTQGTEGYEQYFGPGTRLTVT.

This clonotype came up many times. The chain carries TRBV2 and TRBJ2-1, with TRBD2 matching 8 bases. Unmatched junction bases numbered 5, after V lost 5 bases and J lost 8 bases. Germline lookup yields CDR1 SNHLY and CDR2 FYNNEI. The CDR3 runs 13 residues. The CDR3 spells CASSLGRGDEQFF. The CDR3 DNA is TGTGCCAGCAGTTTGGGGCGGGGGGATGAGCAGTTCTTC.

This clonotype was observed many times. The chain couples TRBV5-1 to TRBJ2-1; no reliable D call. The CDR3 runs 12 residues. Between the trimmed V and J ends, which lost 4 bases and 12 bases, there was a span of 14 bases. CDR1 is SGHRS and CDR2 is YFSETQ in the germline V gene. CDR3 coding DNA: TGCGCCAGCAGCCCCACCGGTATTGGGCAGTTCTTC. This encodes CASSPTGIGQFF.

This clonotype occurred a few times. This chain connects TRBV4-3 to TRBJ2-5; TRBD2 aligns across 8 bases. The CDR3 contains 15 residues. Unmatched junction bases numbered 5, after V lost 0 bases and J lost 5 bases. Germline CDR1 is LGHNA and CDR2 is YSLEER. For the CDR3, the DNA is TGCGCCAGCAGCCAAGATAGGACTAGCTTTGAGACCCAGTACTTC. As protein: CASSQDRTSFETQYF.

This clonotype was seen many times. V gene TRBV12-3 or TRBV12-4 combines with J gene TRBJ1-4; D is unresolved. The CDR3 length is 13 residues. V lost 6 bases to trimming and J lost 3 bases, with 8 bases between them. In nucleotides, the CDR3 is TGTGCCAGCAGGCAAACGGCTAATGAAAAACTGTTTTTT. It yields the protein CASRQTANEKLFF.

This chain joins TRBV5-1 and TRBJ2-6; 7 bases are shared with TRBD1. CDR1 and CDR2 from the germline V gene are SGHRS and YFSETQ. This CDR3 has 20 residues. V trimming: 0 bases; J trimming: 0 bases; junction bases outside the gene matches: 12. DNA for the CDR3: TGCGCCAGCAGCTTGGACCAGGGGGTTCGAACGAACTCTGGGGCCAACGTCCTGACTTTC. This sequence encodes CASSLDQGVRTNSGANVLTF. Based on the CDR3 plus reference TRBV5-1 and TRBJ2-6, the full variable domain is KAGVTQTPRYLIKTRGQQVTLSCSPISGHRSVSWYQQTPGQGLQFLFEYFSETQRNKGNFPGRFSGRQFSNSRSEMNVSTLELGDSALYLCASSLDQGVRTNSGANVLTFGAGSRLTVL.

This clonotype was found a few times. The chain carries TRBV5-1 and TRBJ1-1, with D unclear. Per the germline V gene, CDR1 is SGHRS and CDR2 is YFSETQ. V lost 5 bases, J lost 1 base, and 12 bases lay in between. The CDR3 is 14 amino acids. CDR3 bases: TGCGCCAGCAGTCCCCTTGACGGGAACACTGAAGCTTTCTTT. Residues: CASSPLDGNTEAFF.